The next 25 T cell receptor beta chains were all read from a single sample in a study of blood T cells in healthy people across ages. With a J-beta primer mix and a sample-barcoded 5' primer, a second PCR ran 7 to 11 cycles. In TCRdb, the 5' RACE reads were re-called with MiXCR into one record per CDR3 protein. The sample carries approximately 810,000 distinct CDR3 sequences, 29% recorded once. Source material: blood. The receptors were sampled from a woman of 80 years or more in good health.

This clonotype was seen a handful of times. The chain combines TRBV11-2 with TRBJ2-5; tentative D call: TRBD2 (6 bases). V was pared by 2 bases and J by 5 bases, with 15 bases between. The germline V gene encodes CDR1 SGHAT and CDR2 FQNNGV. CDR3 length equals 15 residues. CDR3 protein: CASSLSDGGHETQYF. CDR3 DNA: TGTGCCAGCAGCTTATCGGACGGAGGGCACGAGACCCAGTACTTC.

As to this clonotype: A much larger clone sits a single nucleotide away, making a read error possible. This chain joins TRBV20-1 and TRBJ2-5; the D is unclear. Trimming took 5 bases from V and 11 from J, leaving 21 bases between them. Per germline, CDR1 DFQATT and CDR2 SNEGSKA (reference sequence). This CDR3 is 13 amino acids long. CDR3 residues: CSALPRSYNEQYF. CDR3 bases: TGCAGTGCTCTACCCAGGTCCTACAATGAGCAGTACTTC.

The V call is TRBV20-1, the J call TRBJ1-4; TRBD1 aligns across 7 bases. V lost 1 base to trimming and J lost 10 bases; unmatched junction nucleotides: 9. Germline-derived CDR1 and CDR2 are DFQATT and SNEGSKA (reference sequence). This CDR3 spans 14 amino acids. CDR3 in DNA: TGCAGTGCTAGAGTCAATTTACAGGGGCCAAAACTGTTTTTT. Translating gives CSARVNLQGPKLFF.

Details on this clonotype: It is likely a read error, because the conserved phenylalanine at the end of the CDR3 is missing. The chain recombines TRBV4-3 with TRBJ1-2, with D possibly matching TRBD1 (6 bases). Trimming took off 1 base at V and 8 bases at J, with 17 bases between the two ends. Germline assignment: CDR1 LGHNA and CDR2 YSLEER. The CDR3 sequence is 15 residues long. The CDR3, as DNA: TGCGCCAGCAGCCAAGTGGGGCAGGGGCTGCAGGGCTACACCGTC. Its protein product is CASSQVGQGLQGYTV.

This clonotype was recorded only once. A much larger clone sits a single nucleotide away, making a read error possible. The V gene is TRBV20-1, the J gene TRBJ2-1, with 10 bases aligning to TRBD2. CDR3 length: 15 amino acids. Per germline, CDR1 DFQATT and CDR2 SNEGSKA (reference sequence). This chain's CDR3 is CSSRHSGGTYNEQFF. The CDR3 DNA reads as TGCAGTTCTAGACATAGCGGGGGGACCTACAATGAGCAGTTCTTC.

This clonotype was detected ten times or more. This sequence joins TRBV7-2 and TRBJ2-4, with D uncertain. Germline V gene lookup returns CDR1 SGHTA and CDR2 FQGNSA. The CDR3 runs 16 residues. The V end was cut by 1 base, the J end by 0 bases, with 10 bases between. CDR3: CASSLGSQLAKNIQYF. The CDR3 region has the DNA TGTGCCAGCAGCTTAGGGTCCCAACTAGCCAAAAACATTCAGTACTTC.

V is TRBV2 and J is TRBJ1-4; D gene ambiguous. CDR3 size: 12 residues. Germline-derived CDR1 and CDR2 are SNHLY and FYNNEI. V was trimmed by 6 bases and J by 8 bases, leaving 10 bases between them. The CDR3 region is CASRADGEKLFF. The CDR3 DNA follows: TGTGCCAGCAGAGCGGACGGCGAAAAACTGTTTTTT. Full variable domain (remainder filled in from reference TRBV2 and TRBJ1-4): EPEVTQTPSHQVTQMGQEVILRCVPISNHLYFYWYRQILGQKVEFLVSFYNNEISEKSEIFDDQFSVERPDGSNFTLKIRSTKLEDSAMYFCASRADGEKLFFGSGTQLSVL.

The V call is TRBV29-1, the J call TRBJ2-5; TRBD1 matches 9 bases. CDR1 is SQVTM and CDR2 is ANQGSEA in the germline V gene. V lost 6 bases, J lost 4 bases, and 15 bases stayed unmatched. The CDR3 is made up of 16 amino acids. In nucleotides, the CDR3 is TGCAGCGTGGAAAGGTGGGAGGGGGACAGGGCAGAGACCCAGTACTTC. It codes for CSVERWEGDRAETQYF.

This clonotype showed up many times. This chain uses TRBV4-2 with TRBJ2-5; D gene ambiguous. The length of the CDR3 is 14 residues. V gave up 0 bases and J gave up 5 bases, with 10 bases separating them. Germline V gene data show CDR1 as LGHNA and CDR2 as YNFKEQ. Written as DNA, the CDR3 is TGTGCCAGCAGCCAAGATAGAAGGGTCGAGACCCAGTACTTC. This codes for CASSQDRRVETQYF.

The chain employs TRBV4-1 and TRBJ1-2; 8 bases are shared with TRBD1. CDR1 and CDR2 from the germline V gene are MGHRA and YSYEKL. The CDR3 is made up of 15 amino acids. The junction had 11 bases not matched to a gene; V was cut back by 3 bases and J by 8 bases. CDR3 region: CASSQDRDRKDGYTF. CDR3 bases: TGCGCCAGCAGCCAGGACAGGGACAGAAAGGACGGCTACACCTTC.

On this clonotype itself: A read error may explain this, as a much larger clone is one base away. The rearrangement joins TRBV12-3 or TRBV12-4 to TRBJ2-3, with D possibly called TRBD1 or TRBD2 (5 bases each). The CDR3 extends over 15 amino acids. The CDR3 loop reads CASSPGGGGADAQYF. CDR3 nucleotide sequence: TGTGCCAGCAGTCCGGGTGGGGGTGGCGCAGATGCGCAGTATTTT.

In regard to this clonotype: One end of the junction varies from germline; a read error may be responsible. The rearrangement uses TRBV6-2 or TRBV6-3 and TRBJ1-5; D possibly corresponds to TRBD1 (6 bases). CDR3 size: 14 residues. The germline gives CDR1 MNHEY, CDR2 SVGEGT. The CDR3 spells CAGSATGSAQPQHF. CDR3 DNA sequence: TGTGCCGGCAGCGCCACAGGGTCGGCTCAGCCCCAGCATTTT.

V is TRBV7-2 and J is TRBJ2-2; no definite D call. CDR3 size: 15 residues. From germline, CDR1 is SGHTA and CDR2 FQGNSA. Trimming stripped 1 base from V and 6 bases from J, with 12 bases between. CDR3 sequence reads: CASSLERAWAGELFF. The CDR3, as DNA: TGTGCCAGCAGCTTAGAAAGGGCCTGGGCCGGGGAGCTGTTTTTT.

This clonotype came up a few times. The chain has TRBV20-1 and TRBJ2-5; D not resolved. The CDR3 spans 14 residues. Germline CDR1 reads DFQATT; CDR2 reads SNEGSKA (reference sequence). Trimming removed 1 base at V and 1 base at J, with 10 bases between. In DNA form, the CDR3 reads TGCAGTGCTAGAGCCGCCGGGCTCCAAGAGACCCAGTACTTC. Amino acid sequence: CSARAAGLQETQYF.

This clonotype was seen only a few times. The junction differs from germline at one of its ends, possibly a read error. The V call is TRBV12-5, the J call TRBJ2-7; 7 bases map to TRBD1. The CDR3 consists of 17 residues. CDR1 and CDR2 (germline): LGHNT, FRNRAP. The CDR3 is CAGGLKGALRSRREQYF. CDR3 DNA: TGTGCTGGTGGTCTTAAGGGGGCTCTCCGCTCTCGGCGCGAGCAGTACTTC.

This clonotype came up many times. The chain carries TRBV6-5 and TRBJ1-2, with unresolved D. Germline V CDR1 and CDR2: MNHEY, SVGAGI. V lost 0 bases to trimming and J lost 9 bases, with 14 bases between them. The CDR3 has 14 amino acids. CDR3 bases: TGTGCCAGCAGTTACTCAGGGTCCGACAATCGCTACACCTTC. Amino acid sequence: CASSYSGSDNRYTF.

Only a few counts were recorded for this clonotype. The J gene is TRBJ2-3, the V gene TRBV7-8, with 8 bases identical to TRBD1. Trimming at V came to 5 bases and at J to 3 bases, leaving 7 bases not matched to a gene. The CDR3 runs to 15 residues. Germline CDR1 SGHVS, CDR2 FQNEAQ. CDR3 loop: CASSPRRTGTDTQYF. CDR3 DNA: TGTGCCAGCAGCCCCCGTCGGACAGGGACAGATACGCAGTATTTT. Based on the CDR3 plus reference TRBV7-8 and TRBJ2-3, the full variable domain is GAGVSQSPRYKVAKRGQDVALRCDPISGHVSLFWYQQALGQGPEFLTYFQNEAQLDKSGLPSDRFFAERPEGSVSTLKIQRTQQEDSAVYLCASSPRRTGTDTQYFGPGTRLTVL.

This sequence joins TRBV12-3 or TRBV12-4 and TRBJ2-5; 11 bases match TRBD2. The CDR3 is 18 residues long. After removal of 6 bases from V and 0 bases from J, the junction contained 12 bases not matched to a gene. DNA of the CDR3: TGTGCCAGCAGCCACCTAGCGGGACTAGCGGTAAACCAAGAGACCCAGTACTTC. Protein sequence: CASSHLAGLAVNQETQYF.

This clonotype has just one count. The chain is built from TRBV29-1 and TRBJ1-3; D ambiguous. The V gene lost 5 bases and the J gene lost 0 bases, with 11 bases spanning the gap. Germline lookup yields CDR1 SQVTM and CDR2 ANQGSEA. The CDR3 has 14 residues. The CDR3 sequence is CSVHDTGSGNTIYF. CDR3 DNA: TGCAGCGTTCACGACACCGGCTCTGGAAACACCATATATTTT.

CDR3 loop: CASSGRSRTVKDEKLFF. CDR3 in DNA: TGTGCCAGCAGTGGACGCTCGAGGACAGTCAAAGATGAAAAACTGTTTTTT. The V and J genes are TRBV6-2 or TRBV6-3 and TRBJ1-4, with D perhaps TRBD1 (6 bases). V lost 5 bases and J lost 6, with 22 bases in between. The germline CDR1 and CDR2 sequences are MNHEY and SVGEGT. The CDR3 is 17 residues long.

This clonotype was observed many times. V usage is TRBV21-1 and J usage is TRBJ2-7; TRBD1 reflects the table's D call only, with no check against the DNA. TRBV21-1 is tagged as a pseudogene. This CDR3 is 17 amino acids long. CDR3 protein: CASSKGVVAGATYEQYF. CDR3 DNA: TGTGCCAGCAGCAAAGGGGTGGTAGCGGGGGCGACCTACGAGCAGTACTTC.

This clonotype was observed a few times. Compared with germline, one end of the junction differs, possibly owing to a read error. The chain uses TRBV7-7 and TRBJ2-2, with TRBD1 matching over 7 bases. Germline V gene sequence: CDR1 SSHAT, CDR2 FNYEAQ (reference sequence). This CDR3 spans 17 amino acids. The CDR3 DNA reads as TGTGCTAGCAGCTTAGCGCTATGGACAGGGAACACCGGGGAGCTGTTTTTT. Protein sequence: CASSLALWTGNTGELFF.

The chain employs TRBV12-3 or TRBV12-4 and TRBJ1-5, with TRBD1 identical over 12 bases. This CDR3 has 16 residues. The V and J ends lost 7 bases and 6 bases, in that order; junction bases with no gene match: 10. The CDR3 DNA sequence: TGTGCCAGCACCTTGGGTAGGGACAGGGGGCTTCAGCCCCAGCATTTT. Translation: CASTLGRDRGLQPQHF.

In this sample, this clonotype turned up many times. The V and J genes are TRBV20-1 and TRBJ2-1, with TRBD2 matching over 7 bases. V shed 0 bases, J shed 5 bases, and the junction held 7 bases outside the gene matches. CDR3 length: 15 amino acids. CDR1 is DFQATT, CDR2 SNEGSKA, per germline (reference sequence). CDR3 DNA: TGCAGTGCTAGAGACCTTTGGGACTACGACAATGAGCAGTTCTTC. Translation gives CSARDLWDYDNEQFF.

The rearrangement joins TRBV28 to TRBJ1-2; 8 positions agree with TRBD1. Trimming removed 2 bases from V and 0 bases from J; junction bases left unmatched: 8. Germline V gene lookup returns CDR1 MDHEN and CDR2 SYDVKM. The CDR3 is made up of 17 amino acids. The chain's CDR3 is CASSLGTGPISNYGYTF. The DNA of the CDR3 is TGTGCCAGCAGTTTAGGGACAGGACCGATTTCTAACTATGGCTACACCTTC.